This is a list of T cell receptor beta chains from one sample in a study of blood T cell repertoires in COVID-19. Measured with immunoSEQ multiplex PCR; TCRdb has only the in-frame clones, and not every one. Found here are about 400,000 clones, about nine tenths of them singletons; the top ten hold 1.7%. Sequenced material: PBMCs or T cells enriched from blood (not recorded which). The receptors here all came from a woman in her twenties or thirties who had recovered from COVID-19. Both conserved end residues are part of each CDR3. A D gene is named only where the DNA matches it firmly. Size is omitted from some rows. Given values are once, few, many or a class for expanded clones.

CAWSFDRERGNTEAFF TGTGCCTGGAGTTTCGACAGGGAGAGGGGGAACACTGAAGCTTTCTTT TRBD1 TRBJ1-1 . TRBV30
CASTREAGGDEQFF TGTGCCAGCACCAGAGAAGCGGGAGGGGATGAGCAGTTCTTC TRBD2 TRBJ2-1 . TRBV6-4
CASSLPLIKTGGYTF TGTGCCAGCAGCCTCCCCCTTATCAAGACAGGCGGCTACACCTTC . TRBJ1-2 . TRBV5-6
CASSVAGQRKYGYTF TGTGCCAGCAGCGTAGCGGGACAGCGAAAATATGGCTACACCTTC TRBD1 TRBJ1-2 . TRBV9
CAWSVWQGLRKDTQYF TGTGCCTGGAGTGTATGGCAGGGGTTGAGAAAAGATACGCAGTATTTT . TRBJ2-3 . TRBV30
CASSLQQGAKETQYF TGTGCCAGCAGCTTACAGCAGGGGGCGAAAGAGACCCAGTACTTC TRBD1 TRBJ2-5 . TRBV7-8
CAISERLVRAQILGLYGYTF TGTGCCATCAGTGAGAGGCTGGTGAGGGCCCAGATTTTGGGATTATATGGCTACACCTTC . TRBJ1-2 . TRBV10-3
CASRRTGLNTEAFF TGTGCCAGCAGGAGGACAGGCTTGAACACTGAAGCTTTCTTT TRBD1 TRBJ1-1 . TRBV5-8
CASSLEPGNTEAFF TGCGCCAGCAGCTTGGAACCAGGGAACACTGAAGCTTTCTTT . TRBJ1-1 . TRBV5-1
CASSLQGAETQYF TGTGCCAGCAGCTTACAGGGGGCGGAGACCCAGTACTTC TRBD1 TRBJ2-5 . TRBV5-4
CASSLTGVGENYGYTF TGTGCCAGCAGTTTGACCGGCGTAGGAGAGAACTATGGCTACACCTTC . TRBJ1-2 once TRBV28
CASSQDPTGHEKLFF TGTGCCAGCAGCCAAGATCCGACAGGTCATGAAAAACTGTTTTTT . TRBJ1-4 . TRBV3-1/TRBV3-2
CASSLSGNTIYF TGTGCCAGCAGTCTATCTGGAAACACCATATATTTT . TRBJ1-3 . TRBV28
CASSLLTSGGPATDTQYF TGTGCCAGCAGTTTATTGACTAGCGGGGGGCCCGCCACAGATACGCAGTATTTT TRBD2 TRBJ2-3 . TRBV27
CASSGTPGPNYGYTF TGTGCCAGTTCCGGGACACCGGGCCCTAACTATGGCTACACCTTC . TRBJ1-2 . TRBV2
CASSLLGQPQHF TGTGCCAGCAGTTTATTGGGACAACCCCAGCATTTT . TRBJ1-5 . TRBV28
CASSSGGGTYGYTF TGTGCCAGTAGTTCCGGTGGGGGGACCTATGGCTACACCTTC . TRBJ1-2 . TRBV19
CASRAHSGNTIYF TGTGCCAGCAGAGCTCACTCTGGAAACACCATATATTTT . TRBJ1-3 . TRBV27
CASSFPGQNYGYTF TGTGCCAGCAGCTTCCCGGGACAGAACTATGGCTACACCTTC TRBD1 TRBJ1-2 few TRBV7-9
CASSSRTGGYGYTF TGCGCCAGCAGCTCCAGGACAGGGGGCTATGGCTACACCTTC TRBD1 TRBJ1-2 few TRBV5-1
CSDSQGSEQFF TGCAGCGATTCACAGGGGAGTGAGCAGTTCTTC TRBD1 TRBJ2-1 . TRBV29-1
CAWSFQGGTEAFF TGTGCCTGGAGTTTTCAGGGGGGAACTGAAGCTTTCTTT TRBD1 TRBJ1-1 . TRBV30
CASSLYSGGAYEQYF TGCGCCAGCAGCTTATATAGCGGGGGGGCCTACGAGCAGTACTTC TRBD2 TRBJ2-7 . TRBV5-1
CASSPLGKTSGISYEQYF TGTGCCAGCTCACCTCTTGGTAAAACTAGCGGCATCTCCTACGAGCAGTACTTC TRBD2 TRBJ2-7 once TRBV18
CASSRWAQNQETQYF TGTGCCAGTAGTCGTTGGGCGCAAAACCAAGAGACCCAGTACTTC . TRBJ2-5 . TRBV19
CASSQTSSGRAGETQYF TGTGCCAGCAGCCAAACATCTAGCGGGAGGGCCGGGGAGACCCAGTACTTC TRBD2 TRBJ2-5 once TRBV4-2
CASSRDRGGYEQYF TGTGCCAGCAGCAGAGACAGGGGTGGGTACGAGCAGTACTTC TRBD1 TRBJ2-7 . TRBV2
CASSRSGLTYEQYF TGTGCCAGCAGCCGGTCAGGGCTAACCTACGAGCAGTACTTC . TRBJ2-7 . TRBV11-1
CATAPGSGDSLTDTQYF TGCGCCACCGCTCCTGGCAGCGGGGATAGCCTCACAGATACGCAGTATTTT TRBD2 TRBJ2-3 . TRBV10-1
CASSDSAEAFF TGTGCCAGTTCGGACTCCGCTGAAGCTTTCTTT . TRBJ1-1 . TRBV19
CASSLAWAVRGEKLFF TGTGCCAGCAGCTTAGCGTGGGCAGTCAGGGGCGAAAAACTGTTTTTT . TRBJ1-4 . TRBV7-6
CASSSRTGGVDGYTF TGTGCCAGTAGTTCTCGGACAGGGGGCGTCGATGGCTACACCTTC TRBD1 TRBJ1-2 . TRBV19
CATGVGANTGELFF TGTGCCACCGGAGTGGGGGCTAACACCGGGGAGCTGTTTTTT . TRBJ2-2 . TRBV14
CASSDRTGDSYGYTF TGTGCCAGCTCGGACAGGACAGGGGACTCCTATGGCTACACCTTC TRBD1 TRBJ1-2 . TRBV18
CASRRSGNNEKLFF TGTGCCAGCAGGAGATCGGGTAATAATGAAAAACTGTTTTTT . TRBJ1-4 . TRBV27
CASSSGTGSVETQYF TGTGCCAGCAGCTCCGGGACAGGGTCTGTGGAGACCCAGTACTTC TRBD1 TRBJ2-5 once TRBV7-3
CATSRDLGLYTEAFF TGTGCCACCAGCAGAGATCTGGGACTTTACACTGAAGCTTTCTTT . TRBJ1-1 few TRBV15
CSASSTQYNSPLHF TGCAGTGCCAGTTCGACACAGTATAATTCACCCCTCCACTTT . TRBJ1-6 . TRBV20-1
CASSEEGWETQYF TGTGCCAGCAGCGAGGAGGGTTGGGAGACCCAGTACTTC . TRBJ2-5 . TRBV9
CASSFIAGREGGYTF TGTGCCAGCAGTTTTATTGCGGGCAGGGAGGGTGGCTACACCTTC . TRBJ1-2 few TRBV27
CASSKGERNEKLFF TGTGCCAGCAGCAAAGGGGAGCGTAATGAAAAACTGTTTTTT . TRBJ1-4 . TRBV21-1
CASSLSQGGRAKLFF TGTGCCAGCAGTTTGTCACAGGGCGGAAGGGCGAAACTGTTTTTT . TRBJ1-4 . TRBV28
CASSSTGSSGANVLTF TGTGCCAGCAGTTCGACAGGGAGCTCTGGGGCCAACGTCCTGACTTTC TRBD1 TRBJ2-6 . TRBV28
CASSPTGGNTIYF TGTGCCAGCAGCCCAACCGGTGGAAACACCATATATTTT . TRBJ1-3 . TRBV11-2
CASSSGLAGSDEQFF TGTGCCAGCAGCTCGGGACTAGCGGGAAGTGATGAGCAGTTCTTC TRBD2 TRBJ2-1 . TRBV9
CASSEPGLVPVF TGTGCCAGCAGCGAACCGGGACTAGTTCCGGTCTTC TRBD2 TRBJ2-1 . TRBV6-4
CASSEIKGGRRGPEAFF TGTGCCAGCAGTGAAATAAAGGGTGGCCGAAGGGGGCCTGAAGCTTTCTTT TRBD1 TRBJ1-1 . TRBV6-1
CASSLPIAGLKDTQYF TGTGCCAGCAGTTTACCTATAGCGGGGCTGAAAGATACGCAGTATTTT TRBD2 TRBJ2-3 . TRBV28
CASSEGRTSGRGLFF TGTGCCAGCAGTGAAGGTCGAACTAGCGGGAGGGGACTGTTCTTC TRBD2 TRBJ2-1 . TRBV2
CATEGQFYGYTF TGTGCCACCGAGGGACAGTTCTATGGCTACACCTTC TRBD1 TRBJ1-2 . TRBV19
CASSLTGNSGNTIYF TGTGCCAGCAGCTTGACAGGGAACTCTGGAAACACCATATATTTT TRBD1 TRBJ1-3 . TRBV11-2
CASSETGVVNQPQHF TGTGCCAGCAGCGAGACAGGGGTGGTAAATCAGCCCCAGCATTTT TRBD1 TRBJ1-5 . TRBV6-5
CASSLAGRGSSYNSPLHF TGCGCCAGCAGCTTGGCCGGGCGGGGAAGCTCCTATAATTCACCCCTCCACTTT . TRBJ1-6 . TRBV5-1
CASRTTGANTGELFF TGTGCCAGCAGAACGACAGGGGCGAACACCGGGGAGCTGTTTTTT TRBD1 TRBJ2-2 . TRBV7-3
CASSISPGLYEQYF TGTGCCAGTAGTATCAGTCCAGGGCTCTACGAGCAGTACTTC . TRBJ2-7 once TRBV19
CAIRGGEQDNSPLHF TGTGCCATCAGGGGGGGGGAGCAAGATAATTCACCCCTCCACTTT . TRBJ1-6 . TRBV10-3